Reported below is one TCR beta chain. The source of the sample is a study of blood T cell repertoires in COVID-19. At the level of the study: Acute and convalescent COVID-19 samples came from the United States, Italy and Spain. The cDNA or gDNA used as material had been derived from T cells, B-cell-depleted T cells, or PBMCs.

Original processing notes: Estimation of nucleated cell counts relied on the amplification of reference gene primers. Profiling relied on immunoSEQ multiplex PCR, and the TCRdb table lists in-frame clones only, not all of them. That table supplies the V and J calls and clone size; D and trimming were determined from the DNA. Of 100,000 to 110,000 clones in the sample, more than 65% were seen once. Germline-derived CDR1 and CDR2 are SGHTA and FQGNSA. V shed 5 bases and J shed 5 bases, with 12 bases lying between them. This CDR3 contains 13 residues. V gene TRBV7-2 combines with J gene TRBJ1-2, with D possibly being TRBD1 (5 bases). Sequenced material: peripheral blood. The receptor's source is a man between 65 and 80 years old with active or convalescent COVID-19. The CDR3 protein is CASSPRTKYGYTF. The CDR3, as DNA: TGTGCCAGCAGCCCCAGGACAAAGTATGGCTACACCTTC.